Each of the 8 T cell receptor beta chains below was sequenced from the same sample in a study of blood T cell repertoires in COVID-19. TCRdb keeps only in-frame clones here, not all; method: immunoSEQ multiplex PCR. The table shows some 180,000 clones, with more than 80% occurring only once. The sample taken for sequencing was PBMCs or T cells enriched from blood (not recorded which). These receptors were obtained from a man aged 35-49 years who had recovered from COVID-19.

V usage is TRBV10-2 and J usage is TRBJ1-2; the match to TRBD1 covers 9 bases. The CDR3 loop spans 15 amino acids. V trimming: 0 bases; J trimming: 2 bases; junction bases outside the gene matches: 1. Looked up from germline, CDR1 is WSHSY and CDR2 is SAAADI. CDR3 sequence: CASSESGQGNYGYTF. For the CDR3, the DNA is TGCGCCAGCAGTGAGTCAGGACAGGGGAACTATGGCTACACCTTC.

CDR3 in amino acids: CASRGQGAYEQYF. The CDR3 coding sequence is TGTGCCAGCCGAGGACAGGGCGCCTACGAGCAGTACTTC. The chain has TRBV19 and TRBJ2-7, with TRBD1 matching 8 bases. This CDR3 is built from 13 residues. The V gene's germline CDR1 is LNHDA and CDR2 SQIVND (reference sequence). V lost 9 bases, J lost 2 bases, and 6 bases stayed unmatched.

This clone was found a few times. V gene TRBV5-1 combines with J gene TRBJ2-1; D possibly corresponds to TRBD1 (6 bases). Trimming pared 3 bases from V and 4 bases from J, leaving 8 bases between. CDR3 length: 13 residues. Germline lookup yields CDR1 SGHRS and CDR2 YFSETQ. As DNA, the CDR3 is TGCGCCAGCAGCTCTGGACAGTACAATGAGCAGTTCTTC. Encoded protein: CASSSGQYNEQFF.

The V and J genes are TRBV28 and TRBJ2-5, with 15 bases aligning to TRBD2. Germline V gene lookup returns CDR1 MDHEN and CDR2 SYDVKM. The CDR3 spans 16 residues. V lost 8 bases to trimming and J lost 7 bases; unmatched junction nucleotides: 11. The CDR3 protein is CASLGGGLAGGGTQYF. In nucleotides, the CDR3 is TGTGCCAGCCTCGGTGGGGGACTAGCGGGAGGAGGGACCCAGTACTTC.

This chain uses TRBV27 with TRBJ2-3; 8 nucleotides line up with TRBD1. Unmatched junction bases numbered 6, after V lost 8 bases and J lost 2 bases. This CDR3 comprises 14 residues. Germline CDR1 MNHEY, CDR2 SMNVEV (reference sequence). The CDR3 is CASGWTGPTDTQYF. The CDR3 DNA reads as TGTGCCAGCGGCTGGACAGGGCCCACAGATACGCAGTATTTT.

In nucleotides, the CDR3 is TGTGCCAGCAGCTCGGGACAGGGATCGAATGAGCAGTTCTTC. This translates into CASSSGQGSNEQFF. This chain connects TRBV11-2 to TRBJ2-1; 9 nucleotides line up with TRBD1. The CDR3 has 14 residues. V dropped 4 bases and J dropped 7; count of bases not matched to a gene: 5. Germline V lookup: CDR1 SGHAT, CDR2 FQNNGV. Using reference TRBV11-2 and TRBJ2-1 for the parts outside the CDR3, the full variable domain is EAGVAQSPRYKIIEKRQSVAFWCNPISGHATLYWYQQILGQGPKLLIQFQNNGVVDDSQLPKDRFSAERLKGVDSTLKIQPAKLEDSAVYLCASSSGQGSNEQFFGPGTRLTVL.

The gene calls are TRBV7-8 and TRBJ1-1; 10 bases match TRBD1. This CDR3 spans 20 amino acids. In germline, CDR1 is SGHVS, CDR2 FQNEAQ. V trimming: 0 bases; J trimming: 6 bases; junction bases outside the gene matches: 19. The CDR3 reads CASSLARFPGRRTGGSEAFF. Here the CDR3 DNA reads TGTGCCAGCAGCTTAGCAAGGTTTCCCGGGAGAAGGACAGGGGGATCTGAAGCTTTCTTT.

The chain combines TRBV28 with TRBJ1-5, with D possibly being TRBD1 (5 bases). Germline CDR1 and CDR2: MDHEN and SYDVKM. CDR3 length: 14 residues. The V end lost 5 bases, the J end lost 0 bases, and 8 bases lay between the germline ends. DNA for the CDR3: TGTGCCAGCAGTCAAGGGGTTAGCAATCAGCCCCAGCATTTT. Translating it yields CASSQGVSNQPQHF. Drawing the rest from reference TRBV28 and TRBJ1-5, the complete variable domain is DVKVTQSSRYLVKRTGEKVFLECVQDMDHENMFWYRQDPGLGLRLIYFSYDVKMKEKGDIPEGYSVSREKKERFSLILESASTNQTSMYLCASSQGVSNQPQHFGDGTRLSIL.